This TCR beta chain derives from a study of early stage breast cancer tumors. Study-wide context: Most invasive tumors, about 80% of the 16, were ER+/PR+/HER2-. Study-wide findings and caveats: In about 85% of the 16 patients, blood comparison separated tumor from normal breast. Tumors had approximately 2.7-fold higher T cell density and higher clonality than adjacent normal breast tissue.

Data came from immunoSEQ multiplex PCR; TCRdb stores just in-frame clones and leaves some out. The top ten hold 15% to 17% of the sample, which has about 5,100 clones, just over 70% seen once. For this clone: Antigen specificity is unknown.

The TCR originated in a person between 60 and 70 years old with breast cancer. Material: breast tumor tissue.

CDR3 sequence (DNA): TGTGCCAGCAGCTTAGGCGGGAGGGCCGGAGAGACCCAGTACTTC. Protein product: CASSLGGRAGETQYF. The chain employs TRBV11-2 and TRBJ2-5; 9 bases match TRBD2. Germline values: CDR1 SGHAT, CDR2 FQNNGV. CDR3 length equals 15 residues. The V gene end was trimmed by 1 base and the J gene end by 4 bases; junction bases not matched to a gene: 4.